This T cell receptor (beta chain) was captured by sequencing in a study of primary melanoma T cells and metastatic recurrence. Notes on the study in general: T-cell fraction reportedly outperformed other histopathological variables added to thickness.

Of note for this clone: As yet, its antigen is unknown.

Clones were sequenced by immunoSEQ multiplex PCR, and TCRdb holds only the in-frame ones, with some missing. The sample lists under 300 clones, approximately 72% seen once, with over 9% in the top ten. Sample: melanoma tumor tissue. This receptor was taken from a human donor with melanoma.

The CDR3 nucleotides read TGTGCCAGCAGCGTGTTCGGCACAGATACGCAGTATTTT. Encoded protein: CASSVFGTDTQYF. The genes are TRBV9 and TRBJ2-3; no clear D. In germline, CDR1 is SGDLS, CDR2 YYNGEE. Deletions cut 2 bases from V and 1 base from J, with 5 bases between. The CDR3 is made up of 13 amino acids. Combining the CDR3 with reference TRBV9 and TRBJ2-3 gives the whole variable domain DSGVTQTPKHLITATGQRVTLRCSPRSGDLSVYWYQQSLDQGLQFLIQYYNGEERAKGNILERFSAQQFPDLHSELNLSSLELGDSALYFCASSVFGTDTQYFGPGTRLTVL.